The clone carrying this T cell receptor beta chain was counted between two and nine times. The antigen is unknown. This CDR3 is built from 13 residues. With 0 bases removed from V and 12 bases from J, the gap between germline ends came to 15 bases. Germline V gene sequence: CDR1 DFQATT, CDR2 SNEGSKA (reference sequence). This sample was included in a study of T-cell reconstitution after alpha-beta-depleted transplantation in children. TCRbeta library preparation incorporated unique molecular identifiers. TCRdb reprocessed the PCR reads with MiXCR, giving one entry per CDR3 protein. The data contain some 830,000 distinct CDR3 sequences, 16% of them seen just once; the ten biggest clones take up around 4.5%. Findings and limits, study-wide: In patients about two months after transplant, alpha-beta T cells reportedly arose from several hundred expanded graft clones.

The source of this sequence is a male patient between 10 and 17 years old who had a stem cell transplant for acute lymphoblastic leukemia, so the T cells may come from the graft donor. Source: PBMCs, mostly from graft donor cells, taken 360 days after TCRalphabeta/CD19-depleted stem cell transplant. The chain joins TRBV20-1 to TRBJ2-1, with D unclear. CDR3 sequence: CSARDSLAAPQFF. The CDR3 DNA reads TGCAGTGCTAGAGATTCCCTCGCGGCACCGCAGTTCTTC.